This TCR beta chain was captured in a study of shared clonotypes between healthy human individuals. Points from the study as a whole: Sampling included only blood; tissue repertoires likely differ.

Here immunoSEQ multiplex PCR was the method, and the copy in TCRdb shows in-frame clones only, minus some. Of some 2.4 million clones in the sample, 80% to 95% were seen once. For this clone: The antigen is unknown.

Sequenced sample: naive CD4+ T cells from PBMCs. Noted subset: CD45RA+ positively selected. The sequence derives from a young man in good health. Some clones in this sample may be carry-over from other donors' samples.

The DNA for the CDR3 is TGCGCCAGCAGCCCGGAAGGGGATAGGAACACTGAAGCTTTCTTT. Amino acid sequence: CASSPEGDRNTEAFF. V usage is TRBV5-1 and J usage is TRBJ1-1, with D possibly TRBD1 on 5 matching bases. The CDR3 has 15 residues. In germline, CDR1 is SGHRS, CDR2 YFSETQ. V lost 4 bases, J lost 1 base, and 14 bases lay in between.